This record concerns one T cell receptor (beta chain) sequence. This sample is drawn from a study of control samples from healthy donors and cancer patients. Profiled with immunoSEQ multiplex PCR; TCRdb holds only in-frame clones, not every one. Of around 150,000 clones listed, 96% were seen once; the top ten hold just over 1%. There are 15 residues in the CDR3. Unmatched junction bases numbered 7, after V lost 2 bases and J lost 9 bases. Per germline, CDR1 SGHTA and CDR2 FQGNSA. The specimen sequenced was blood. The V call is TRBV7-2, the J call TRBJ2-2, with 9 bases lining up with TRBD2. This receptor was taken from a woman aged 25 to 45 in good health. This CDR3 is CASSLPLAGKRELFF. CDR3 DNA: TGTGCCAGCAGCTTACCCCTAGCGGGAAAACGGGAGCTGTTTTTT.